The 15 T cell receptor beta chains in this list originate from one sample, sequenced in a study of T cell clones after liver transplantation. TCRdb's copy holds only in-frame clones and misses some; the assay was immunoSEQ multiplex PCR. The sample has 68,000 or so clones, 80% to 95% seen once. Specimen: CD4+ T cells from blood, collected about 25 months after liver transplant. The receptors shown here come from a human patient who received a liver transplant. Some T cells may be supplied by the graft donor.

The chain links TRBV5-1 to TRBJ2-3, with D maybe TRBD1 (5 bases). Germline CDR1 SGHRS, CDR2 YFSETQ. The CDR3 has 15 amino acids. Trimming cost V 4 bases and J 2 bases, with 14 bases left between them. CDR3 amino acids: CASSLQASPTDTQYF. The CDR3 bases are TGCGCCAGCAGCCTACAGGCTTCCCCCACAGATACGCAGTATTTT.

The V call is TRBV29-1, the J call TRBJ2-1, with 11 bases aligning to TRBD2. The CDR3 is 14 amino acids. J lost 7 bases, V lost 7 bases, and 9 bases had no gene match. Looked up from germline, CDR1 is SQVTM and CDR2 is ANQGSEA. CDR3 in amino acids: CSATGTSGINEQFF. For the CDR3, the DNA is TGCAGCGCTACCGGGACTAGCGGCATAAATGAGCAGTTCTTC.

The chain uses TRBV5-6 and TRBJ1-1; D remains unclear. V gave up 2 bases and J gave up 3 bases, with 5 bases separating them. Germline V lookup: CDR1 SGHDT, CDR2 YYEEEE. The CDR3 sequence is 12 residues long. The CDR3 nucleotides read TGTGCCAGCAGCTTCCGACACACTGAAGCTTTCTTT. Translating gives CASSFRHTEAFF.

This sequence joins TRBV11-3 and TRBJ2-3; D uncertain. The CDR3 consists of 11 residues. Germline-derived CDR1 and CDR2 are SGHNT and YENEEA. The V end was cut by 3 bases, the J end by 5 bases, with 3 bases between. CDR3 protein: CASSLLDTQYF. CDR3 nucleotides: TGTGCCAGCAGCTTGCTAGATACGCAGTATTTT.

CDR3: CSVGGGVSQYF. The CDR3 nucleotides read TGCAGCGTTGGAGGAGGGGTGTCGCAGTATTTT. The rearrangement links TRBV29-1 to TRBJ2-3, with D perhaps matching TRBD2 (6 bases). Germline V gene sequence: CDR1 SQVTM, CDR2 ANQGSEA. The CDR3 consists of 11 residues. V was pared by 4 bases and J by 10 bases, with 12 bases between.

The chain couples TRBV28 to TRBJ1-4; 9 bases are shared with TRBD1. V trimming: 5 bases; J trimming: 7 bases; junction bases outside the gene matches: 8. The germline V gene has CDR1 MDHEN and CDR2 SYDVKM. This CDR3 spans 15 amino acids. CDR3 sequence reads: CASSKTGGWSEKLFF. CDR3 nucleotide sequence: TGTGCCAGCAGTAAAACAGGGGGCTGGAGTGAAAAACTGTTTTTT.

This rearrangement joins TRBV28 to TRBJ2-7, with D hard to call. CDR3 length: 12 residues. Germline values: CDR1 MDHEN, CDR2 SYDVKM. The V and J ends lost 5 bases and 5 bases respectively, with 10 bases between them. Written as DNA, the CDR3 is TGTGCCAGCAGTACTTTTGATCACGAGCAGTACTTC. Amino acids: CASSTFDHEQYF.

The V and J genes are TRBV10-3 and TRBJ1-5; no firm D call. This CDR3 spans 14 amino acids. Germline CDR1 is ENHRY and CDR2 is SYGVKD. With 4 bases removed from V and 0 bases from J, the gap between germline ends came to 7 bases. CDR3 nucleotide sequence: TGTGCCATCAGTGCGGGGAATAGCAATCAGCCCCAGCATTTT. This gives the protein CAISAGNSNQPQHF.

The chain recombines TRBV7-8 with TRBJ2-3, with TRBD2 identical over 7 bases. V gave up 5 bases and J gave up 8 bases; unmatched junction bases: 10. CDR3 length: 14 amino acids. The V gene's germline CDR1 is SGHVS and CDR2 FQNEAQ. The CDR3 DNA reads TGTGCCAGCAGCCCCGGACTAGACGGGGTTACGCAGTATTTT. It yields the protein CASSPGLDGVTQYF.

V gene TRBV5-1 combines with J gene TRBJ1-1; D remains unclear. The CDR3 is 15 amino acids. CDR1 and CDR2 (germline): SGHRS, YFSETQ. The V end lost 3 bases, the J end lost 5 bases, and 17 bases lay between the germline ends. CDR3 nucleotides: TGCGCCAGCAGCTCGGAACCGGCGCTGGGAACTGAAGCTTTCTTT. Residues: CASSSEPALGTEAFF.

The chain has TRBV10-3 and TRBJ2-7, with 10 nucleotides matching TRBD1. The CDR3 is 18 amino acids. The junction had 18 bases not matched to a gene; V was cut back by 4 bases and J by 6 bases. Per the germline V gene, CDR1 is ENHRY and CDR2 is SYGVKD. CDR3 in DNA: TGTGCCATCAGTGTCCGTCACCACGGACAGGGGGTTTGGAGCGAGCAGTACTTC. It translates to CAISVRHHGQGVWSEQYF.

The J gene is TRBJ1-3, the V gene TRBV2; unclear D gene. Trimming cost V 4 bases and J 4 bases, with 8 bases left between them. Germline V gene lookup returns CDR1 SNHLY and CDR2 FYNNEI. This CDR3 has 13 amino acids. The CDR3 bases are TGTGCCAGCAGTGGATCGCCGGGAAACACCATATATTTT. As protein: CASSGSPGNTIYF.

The chain employs TRBV30 and TRBJ2-1, with D perhaps TRBD1 (5 bases). Trimming cost V 0 bases and J 5 bases, with 8 bases left between them. This CDR3 is built from 13 residues. CDR1 GTSNPN and CDR2 SVGIG come from the germline V gene (reference sequence). CDR3 DNA sequence: TGTGCCTGGAGTGTACAGGTCAACAATGAGCAGTTCTTC. Translation: CAWSVQVNNEQFF. Full variable domain (rest looked up from reference TRBV30 and TRBJ2-1): SQTIHQWPATLVQPVGSPLSLECTVEGTSNPNLYWYRQAAGRGLQLLFYSVGIGQISSEVPQNLSASRPQDRQFILSSKKLLLSDSGFYLCAWSVQVNNEQFFGPGTRLTVL.

The rearrangement joins TRBV19 to TRBJ2-1, with 9 nucleotides matching TRBD2. The length of the CDR3 is 17 residues. With 3 bases clipped from V and 8 bases from J, the junction kept 14 bases outside the gene matches. Per germline, CDR1 LNHDA and CDR2 SQIVND (reference sequence). The CDR3 loop reads CASSIPSGAIAGYEQFF. The DNA for the CDR3 is TGTGCCAGTAGTATCCCTAGCGGGGCGATAGCTGGCTATGAGCAGTTCTTC.

The V gene is TRBV5-1, the J gene TRBJ2-5; perhaps TRBD2 as D (5 bases). Trimming removed 7 bases at V and 1 base at J, with 11 bases between. This CDR3 contains 13 residues. Germline V gene sequence: CDR1 SGHRS, CDR2 YFSETQ. The CDR3 region is CASRESPQETQYF. In DNA, the CDR3 is TGCGCCAGCCGGGAAAGTCCCCAAGAGACCCAGTACTTC. The full variable domain, in which reference TRBV5-1 and TRBJ2-5 provide the parts outside the CDR3, is KAGVTQTPRYLIKTRGQQVTLSCSPISGHRSVSWYQQTPGQGLQFLFEYFSETQRNKGNFPGRFSGRQFSNSRSEMNVSTLELGDSALYLCASRESPQETQYFGPGTRLLVL.